These 13 T cell receptor beta chains share one sample of origin, sequenced in a study of T cell changes during pregnancy in multiple sclerosis. TCRdb's copy holds only in-frame clones and misses some; the assay was immunoSEQ multiplex PCR. The sample comprises fewer than 90,000 clones, around 90% of which are singletons, and roughly 0.87% rests with the top ten. The sample here was peripheral blood, taken in the second trimester of pregnancy. The receptors shown here come from a female donor with multiple sclerosis, enrolled in a pregnancy study.

This sequence joins TRBV6-5 and TRBJ2-5; 8 bases map to TRBD1. The DNA matches TRBJ2-7 better at its end, which makes the J call doubtful. Germline CDR1 is MNHEY and CDR2 is SVGAGI. The CDR3 covers 16 residues. This CDR3 is CASSYRRQGSSYEQYF. The CDR3 DNA is TGTGCCAGCAGTTACCGGAGACAGGGGAGCTCCTACGAGCAGTACTTC.

This chain links TRBV7-8 with TRBJ2-1; unclear D gene. This CDR3 region has 16 residues. Germline-derived CDR1 and CDR2 are SGHVS and FQNEAQ. The germline V and J ends were trimmed by 3 bases and 6 bases, with 18 bases remaining between them. The CDR3 bases are TGTGCCAGCAGCTTGCGCGGCTCCGAATTAACCAATGAGCAGTTCTTC. This codes for CASSLRGSELTNEQFF.

There are a few counts of this clone. The chain couples TRBV6-5 to TRBJ1-6; 7 bases are shared with TRBD1. Looked up from germline, CDR1 is MNHEY and CDR2 is SVGAGI. The CDR3 totals 15 residues. The junction had 8 bases not matched to a gene; V was cut back by 6 bases and J by 6 bases. The CDR3 coding sequence is TGTGCCAGCAGGACGGGGACAGCGATTAATTCACCCCTCCACTTT. It codes for CASRTGTAINSPLHF.

Only a few counts were recorded for this clone. The chain is built from TRBV6-1 and TRBJ1-6; TRBD1 is a possible D gene (5 bases). The germline V gene encodes CDR1 MNHNS and CDR2 SASEGT. Between the trimmed V and J ends, which lost 2 bases and 6 bases, there was a span of 17 bases. This CDR3 comprises 17 residues. The CDR3 nucleotides are TGTGCCAGCAGTGAAACCGTCAGGGCCCCCGGTAATTCACCCCTCCACTTT. This encodes CASSETVRAPGNSPLHF.

The J gene is TRBJ1-1, the V gene TRBV10-3, with D hard to call. The CDR3 runs to 15 residues. V shed 2 bases and J shed 6 bases, with 16 bases lying between them. Germline CDR1 is ENHRY and CDR2 is SYGVKD. CDR3 coding DNA: TGTGCCATCAGTGAGACTCCGACGGGGTACTCTGAAGCTTTCTTT. It encodes CAISETPTGYSEAFF.

The chain is built from TRBV2 and TRBJ1-6; D remains unclear. CDR3 size: 12 residues. Germline CDR1 SNHLY, CDR2 FYNNEI. Trimming shortened V by 5 bases and J by 9 bases, and 8 bases separated the two germline ends. The CDR3, as DNA: TGTGCCAGCAGTAGCCACGCTTCACCCCTCCACTTT. Translated, it gives CASSSHASPLHF.

The chain recombines TRBV4-1 with TRBJ2-1; the match to TRBD2 covers 8 bases. Germline values: CDR1 MGHRA, CDR2 YSYEKL. With 4 bases clipped from V and 6 bases from J, the junction kept 8 bases outside the gene matches. This CDR3 spans 15 amino acids. The CDR3 nucleotides read TGCGCCAGCAGCCTACCGAGACTAGCGAGCAATGAGCAGTTCTTC. This sequence encodes CASSLPRLASNEQFF.

V gene TRBV25-1 combines with J gene TRBJ2-3; the D gene is possibly TRBD2 (6 bases). Trimming took 3 bases from V and 6 from J, leaving 13 bases between them. CDR3 length equals 14 residues. CDR1 is MGHDK and CDR2 is SYGVNS in the germline V gene. CDR3 protein: CASSDAGIQDTQYF. The CDR3 DNA reads TGTGCCAGCAGTGACGCGGGGATTCAGGATACGCAGTATTTT. The full variable domain, with the rest looked up from reference TRBV25-1 and TRBJ2-3, is EADIYQTPRYLVIGTGKKITLECSQTMGHDKMYWYQQDPGMELHLIHYSYGVNSTEKGDLSSESTVSRIRTEHFPLTLESARPSHTSQYLCASSDAGIQDTQYFGPGTRLTVL.

The chain uses TRBV4-3 and TRBJ2-7; a weak D match, TRBD1 (5 bases). The CDR3 spans 14 residues. Germline CDR1 is LGHNA and CDR2 is YSLEER. Trimming removed 3 bases at V and 1 base at J, with 10 bases between. CDR3 residues: CASSQETASYEQYF. The CDR3 region has the DNA TGCGCCAGCAGCCAGGAGACAGCGTCCTACGAGCAGTACTTC.

The gene calls are TRBV10-3 and TRBJ2-7; 7 nucleotides match TRBD1. The germline V gene has CDR1 ENHRY and CDR2 SYGVKD. The CDR3 is 13 amino acids. Unmatched junction bases numbered 9, after V lost 11 bases and J lost 2 bases. CDR3 nucleotides: TGTGCCGTTTACCGGGACAGAACCTACGAGCAGTACTTC. Amino acids: CAVYRDRTYEQYF.

The chain uses TRBV30 and TRBJ1-2, with D perhaps matching TRBD1 (5 bases). Germline assignment: CDR1 GTSNPN and CDR2 SVGIG (reference sequence). The germline V and J ends were trimmed by 1 base and 4 bases, with 13 bases remaining between them. The CDR3 spans 14 residues. CDR3 residues: CAWSGQTVIYGYTF. In nucleotides, the CDR3 is TGTGCCTGGAGTGGACAGACCGTCATCTATGGCTACACCTTC.

V is TRBV5-1 and J is TRBJ2-3; D is undetermined. The CDR3 sequence is 16 residues long. Between the trimmed V and J ends, which lost 1 base and 2 bases, there was a span of 14 bases. Germline loops: CDR1 SGHRS, CDR2 YFSETQ. The CDR3 DNA is TGCGCCAGCAGCTTGATAGTGGGCACCCCCACAGATACGCAGTATTTT. As protein: CASSLIVGTPTDTQYF.

This clone has more than one count but fewer than ten. This chain links TRBV20-1 with TRBJ1-1; no clear D gene. V was pared by 5 bases and J by 1 base, with 5 bases between. This CDR3 region has 11 residues. Germline CDR1 is DFQATT and CDR2 is SNEGSKA (reference sequence). The CDR3 coding sequence is TGCAGTGCTGCAGGGAACACTGAAGCTTTCTTT. Protein product: CSAAGNTEAFF.